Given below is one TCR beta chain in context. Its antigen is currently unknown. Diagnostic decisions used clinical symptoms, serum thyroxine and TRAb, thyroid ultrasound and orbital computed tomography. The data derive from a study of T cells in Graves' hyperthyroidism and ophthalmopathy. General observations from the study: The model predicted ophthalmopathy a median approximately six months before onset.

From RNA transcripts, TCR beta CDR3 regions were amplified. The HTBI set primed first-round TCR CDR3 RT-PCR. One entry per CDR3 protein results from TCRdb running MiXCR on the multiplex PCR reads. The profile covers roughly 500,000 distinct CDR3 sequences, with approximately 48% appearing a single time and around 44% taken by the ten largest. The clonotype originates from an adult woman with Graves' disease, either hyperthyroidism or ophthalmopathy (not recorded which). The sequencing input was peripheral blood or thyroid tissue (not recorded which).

CDR3 in amino acids: CSTGGNGYTF. CDR3 sequence (DNA): TGCAGCACAGGCGGAAATGGCTACACCTTC. J is TRBJ1-2 and V is TRBV29-1, with D maybe TRBD1 (5 bases). Trimming cost V 8 bases and J 6 bases, with 10 bases left between them. Germline V gives CDR1 SQVTM, CDR2 ANQGSEA. This CDR3 is built from 10 residues.